This T cell receptor beta chain was obtained from a study of response to subunit inactivated influenza vaccine. Points from the study as a whole: Authors suggested that a seasonal influenza vaccination recruits few new T cells each time.

The CDR3 extends over 12 amino acids. The V gene lost 0 bases and the J gene lost 7 bases, with 7 bases spanning the gap. From germline, CDR1 is SQVTM and CDR2 ANQGSEA. MiXCR was run by TCRdb on the RT-PCR reads, yielding one entry per CDR3 protein. This table has some 640,000 distinct CDR3 sequences, more than 11% appearing once. This clonotype was seen ten or more times. The antigen is unknown. The chain carries TRBV29-1 and TRBJ2-1, with D maybe TRBD2 (5 bases). The source is a man aged 45-60 years who received an inactivated influenza vaccine. The specimen comprised PBMCs from blood, sampled 14 to 15 days before vaccination. DNA of the CDR3: TGCAGCGTTGAAGATTCGGGGAATGAGCAGTTCTTC. Protein product: CSVEDSGNEQFF.